Here is one T cell receptor (beta chain) with its context. No antigen is known for it. Construction of TCR beta libraries was performed using quantitative 5'-RACE with molecular barcodes. TCRdb redid the calling of the 5' RACE reads with MiXCR, one entry per CDR3 protein. Of around 770,000 distinct CDR3 sequences detected, 12% appear once; the ten largest clones hold 0.51%. This CDR3 has 12 residues. The germline gives CDR1 DFQATT, CDR2 SNEGSKA (reference sequence). V gave up 6 bases and J gave up 8 bases; unmatched junction bases: 9. This entry is derived from a study of CD8 T cells in ankylosing spondylitis. Study results and limitations: Reports say disease-linked clones showed up significantly more in matched ankylosing spondylitis synovial fluid. Under 10 highly homologous variants formed a TCR beta motif that appeared characteristic of ankylosing spondylitis blood. In the blood and synovial fluid of reactive arthritis, some motif variants had been previously reported.

The sequence came from a male donor with ankylosing spondylitis. Sequenced: blood, either unsorted or a sorted T cell fraction (not recorded which). The chain is built from TRBV20-1 and TRBJ1-2, with TRBD1 matching over 7 bases. CDR3 in amino acids: CSAGGRGRGYTF. As DNA, the CDR3 is TGCAGTGCGGGGGGCAGGGGGAGAGGCTACACCTTC.